The T cell receptor (beta chain) under discussion was sequenced for a study of blood T cells in healthy people across ages. Alongside a J-beta primer mix, a sample-barcoded 5' primer served in a second PCR lasting roughly 6 to 12 cycles. Tagging of each cDNA molecule was performed by a template-switch adaptor with 12 random nucleotides. All samples yielded 2.5 million or more CDR3-containing paired-end reads. TCRdb re-called the 5' RACE reads with MiXCR, one entry per CDR3 protein. Among more than 700,000 distinct CDR3 sequences, 53% were seen once, and the ten largest hold roughly 40%. Study observations and caveats: Roughly linear declines in TCR beta diversity per million T cells occurred with age.

On this clonotype: What it binds is unknown.

Sequencing was performed on blood. The TCR comes from a man of 80 years or more in good health.

CDR3 nucleotide sequence: TGCAGTGCTAGAGAGGCGGGACGGACCACTGAAGCTTTCTTT. Translating it yields CSAREAGRTTEAFF. The chain has TRBV20-1 and TRBJ1-1, with D perhaps matching TRBD1 (5 bases). With 0 bases removed from V and 4 bases from J, the gap between germline ends came to 12 bases. CDR1 is DFQATT, CDR2 SNEGSKA, per germline (reference sequence). The length of the CDR3 is 14 residues.